This TCR beta chain was recorded in a study of control samples from healthy donors and cancer patients. CDR3 length: 13 residues. V lost 10 bases, J lost 2 bases, and 13 bases lay in between. TCRdb keeps only in-frame clones here, not all; method: immunoSEQ multiplex PCR. Here the sample spans around 100,000 clones, 80% to 95% being singletons. The chain links TRBV5-3 to TRBJ1-5; D remains unclear. TRBV5-3 is identified as an open reading frame with a role that is uncertain. The receptor's source is a human donor in good health. The donor label of this sample is uncertain. The sequencing sample was made of blood. CDR3 in DNA: TGTGCCTTCAGCAAGGGTGGCAATCAGCCCCAGCATTTT. Encoded protein: CAFSKGGNQPQHF.